This T cell receptor beta chain was captured by sequencing in a study of CD8 T cells in ankylosing spondylitis. Whole-study findings and limits: Roughly eight highly homologous variants made up a TCR beta motif that seemed to typify ankylosing spondylitis blood. Disease-linked clones reportedly showed significant enrichment in matched ankylosing spondylitis synovial fluid.

As to this clonotype: Its antigen is currently unknown.

TCRdb reanalysed the 5' RACE reads using MiXCR and keeps one entry per CDR3 protein. The profile shows more than 650,000 distinct CDR3 sequences, 10% to 15% of them singletons. Germline CDR1 reads MNHEY; CDR2 reads SMNVEV (reference sequence). The CDR3 extends over 16 amino acids. Unmatched junction bases numbered 12, after V lost 6 bases and J lost 3 bases. This TCR came from a male donor with ankylosing spondylitis. The genes are TRBV27 and TRBJ2-3; 7 bases are a match to TRBD2. Material for sequencing was blood, either unsorted or a sorted T cell fraction (not recorded which). In DNA, the CDR3 is TGTGCCAGCAGCCCAGGCGGGTACGGGGGGACAGATACGCAGTATTTT. Protein: CASSPGGYGGTDTQYF.